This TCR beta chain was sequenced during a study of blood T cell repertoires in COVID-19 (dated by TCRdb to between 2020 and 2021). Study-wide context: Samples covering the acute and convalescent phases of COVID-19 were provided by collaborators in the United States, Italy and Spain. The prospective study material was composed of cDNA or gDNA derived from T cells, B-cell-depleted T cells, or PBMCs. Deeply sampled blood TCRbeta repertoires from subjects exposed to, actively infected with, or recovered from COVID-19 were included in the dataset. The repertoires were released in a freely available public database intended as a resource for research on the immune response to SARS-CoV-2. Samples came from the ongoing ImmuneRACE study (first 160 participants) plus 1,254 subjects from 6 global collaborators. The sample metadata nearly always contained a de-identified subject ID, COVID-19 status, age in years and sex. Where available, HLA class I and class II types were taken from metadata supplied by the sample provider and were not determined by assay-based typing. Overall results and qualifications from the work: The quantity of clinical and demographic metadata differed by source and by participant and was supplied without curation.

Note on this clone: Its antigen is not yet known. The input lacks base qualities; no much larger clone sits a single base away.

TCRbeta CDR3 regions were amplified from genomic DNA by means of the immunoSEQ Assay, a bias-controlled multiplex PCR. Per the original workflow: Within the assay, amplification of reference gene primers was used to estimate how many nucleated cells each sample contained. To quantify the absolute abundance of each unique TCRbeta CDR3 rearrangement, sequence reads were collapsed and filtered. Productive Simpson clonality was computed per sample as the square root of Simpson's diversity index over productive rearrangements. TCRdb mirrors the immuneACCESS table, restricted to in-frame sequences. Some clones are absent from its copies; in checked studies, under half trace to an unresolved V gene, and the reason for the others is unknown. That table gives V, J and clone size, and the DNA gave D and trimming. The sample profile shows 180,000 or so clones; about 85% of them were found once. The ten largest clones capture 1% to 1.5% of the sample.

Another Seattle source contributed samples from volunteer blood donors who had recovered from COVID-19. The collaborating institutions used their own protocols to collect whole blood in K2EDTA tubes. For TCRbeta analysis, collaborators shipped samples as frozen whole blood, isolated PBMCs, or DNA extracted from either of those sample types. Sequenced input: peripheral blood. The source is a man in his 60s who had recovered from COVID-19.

The CDR3 reads CASRPDRVVNTEAFF. The base sequence is TGTGCCAGCAGGCCTGACAGGGTAGTGAACACTGAAGCTTTCTTT. This sequence uses TRBV5-4 and TRBJ1-1; TRBD1 aligns with 7 central bases. From its cysteine to its phenylalanine, the CDR3 spans 15 amino acids. The sequence is cut down to CDR3 DNA, 45 bases in frame from base 1. Unmatched junction bases come to 7, with V trimmed by 5 bases and J by 0 bases. The germline V gene (reference sequence) sets CDR1 to SGHNT and CDR2 to YYREEE.